This TCR beta chain originates from a study of blood T cell repertoires in COVID-19. Study overall: COVID-19 samples collected from the United States, Italy and Spain covered acute and convalescent phases. Nucleic acid was either cDNA or gDNA, and it came from T cells, B-cell-depleted T cells, or PBMCs.

Germline V gene data show CDR1 as SNHLY and CDR2 as FYNNEI. The V gene end was trimmed by 4 bases and the J gene end by 4 bases; junction bases not matched to a gene: 20. The CDR3 length is 19 residues. Clones were read by immunoSEQ multiplex PCR, and TCRdb kept only the in-frame ones, dropping some. The sample lists roughly 180,000 clones; almost 85% were seen once. This TCR was sampled from a man aged 35-49 years who had recovered from COVID-19. The sample consisted of peripheral blood. The J gene is TRBJ1-1, the V gene TRBV2, with 8 bases fitting TRBD1. This CDR3 reads CASSGRHRQGQRLSTEAFF. CDR3 nucleotides: TGTGCCAGCAGTGGACGCCACCGACAGGGGCAGAGATTGAGCACTGAAGCTTTCTTT.